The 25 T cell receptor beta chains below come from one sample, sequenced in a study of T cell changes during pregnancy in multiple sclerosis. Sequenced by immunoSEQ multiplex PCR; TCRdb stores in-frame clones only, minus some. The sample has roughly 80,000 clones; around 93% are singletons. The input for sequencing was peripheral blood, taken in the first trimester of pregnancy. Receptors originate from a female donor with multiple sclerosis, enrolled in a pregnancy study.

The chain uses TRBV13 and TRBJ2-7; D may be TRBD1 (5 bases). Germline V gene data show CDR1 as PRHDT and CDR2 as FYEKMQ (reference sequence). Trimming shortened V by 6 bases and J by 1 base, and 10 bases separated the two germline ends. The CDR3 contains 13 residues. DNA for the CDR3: TGTGCCAGCAGACTCAGGGCATCCTACGAGCAGTACTTC. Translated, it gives CASRLRASYEQYF.

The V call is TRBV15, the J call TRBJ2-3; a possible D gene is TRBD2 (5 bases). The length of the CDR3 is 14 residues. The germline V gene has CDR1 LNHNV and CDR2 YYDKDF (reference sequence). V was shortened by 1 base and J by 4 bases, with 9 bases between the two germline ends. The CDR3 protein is CATSRGRFPDTQYF. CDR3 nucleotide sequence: TGTGCCACCAGCAGAGGGAGGTTCCCAGATACGCAGTATTTT.

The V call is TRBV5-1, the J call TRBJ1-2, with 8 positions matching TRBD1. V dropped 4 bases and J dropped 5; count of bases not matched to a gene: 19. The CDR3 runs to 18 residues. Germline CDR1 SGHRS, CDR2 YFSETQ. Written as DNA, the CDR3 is TGCGCCAGCAGCCCTCACTTTCCAGGGGGCGCGATCTCGTATGGCTACACCTTC. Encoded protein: CASSPHFPGGAISYGYTF. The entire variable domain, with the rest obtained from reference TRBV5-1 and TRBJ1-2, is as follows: KAGVTQTPRYLIKTRGQQVTLSCSPISGHRSVSWYQQTPGQGLQFLFEYFSETQRNKGNFPGRFSGRQFSNSRSEMNVSTLELGDSALYLCASSPHFPGGAISYGYTFGSGTRLTVV.

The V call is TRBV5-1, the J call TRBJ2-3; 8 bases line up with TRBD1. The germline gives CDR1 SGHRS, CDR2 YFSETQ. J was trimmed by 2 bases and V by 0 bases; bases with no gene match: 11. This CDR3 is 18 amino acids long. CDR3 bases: TGCGCCAGCAGCTTGGTCCCGGGACAGGTTGTGCTCACAGATACGCAGTATTTT. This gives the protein CASSLVPGQVVLTDTQYF. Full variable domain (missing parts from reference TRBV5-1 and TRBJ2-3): KAGVTQTPRYLIKTRGQQVTLSCSPISGHRSVSWYQQTPGQGLQFLFEYFSETQRNKGNFPGRFSGRQFSNSRSEMNVSTLELGDSALYLCASSLVPGQVVLTDTQYFGPGTRLTVL.

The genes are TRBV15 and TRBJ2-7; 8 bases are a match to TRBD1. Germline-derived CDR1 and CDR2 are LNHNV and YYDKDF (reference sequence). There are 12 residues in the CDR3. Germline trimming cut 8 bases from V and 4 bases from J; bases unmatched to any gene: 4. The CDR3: CATSDRAYEQYF. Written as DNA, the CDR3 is TGTGCCACCTCGGACAGGGCGTACGAGCAGTACTTC.

The CDR3 region is CASSLAGLAAEQFF. CDR3 nucleotide sequence: TGCGCCAGCAGCTTGGCGGGACTAGCGGCTGAGCAGTTCTTC. The chain links TRBV5-1 to TRBJ2-1; 11 bases are shared with TRBD2. V lost 0 bases to trimming and J lost 9 bases; unmatched junction nucleotides: 2. The CDR3 has 14 residues. From germline, CDR1 is SGHRS and CDR2 YFSETQ.

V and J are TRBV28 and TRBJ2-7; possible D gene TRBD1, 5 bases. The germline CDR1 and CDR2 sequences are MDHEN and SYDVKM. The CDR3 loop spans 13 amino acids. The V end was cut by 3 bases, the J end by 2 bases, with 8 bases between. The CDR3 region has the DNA TGTGCCAGCAGTTTTGACAGAACCTACGAGCAGTACTTC. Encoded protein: CASSFDRTYEQYF.

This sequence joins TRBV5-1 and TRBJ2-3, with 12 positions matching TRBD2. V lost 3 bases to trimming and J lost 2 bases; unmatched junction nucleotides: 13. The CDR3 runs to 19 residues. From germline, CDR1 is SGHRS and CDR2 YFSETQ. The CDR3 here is CASSSGSGLAGSNTDTQYF. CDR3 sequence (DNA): TGCGCCAGCAGCTCGGGATCCGGACTAGCGGGATCTAACACAGATACGCAGTATTTT.

The CDR3 spells CASKRGTAQDTQYF. As DNA, the CDR3 is TGTGCCAGCAAGCGGGGAACGGCACAAGATACGCAGTATTTT. The chain carries TRBV7-2 and TRBJ2-3; 7 bases agree with TRBD2. The V gene end was trimmed by 7 bases and the J gene end by 5 bases; junction bases not matched to a gene: 9. The CDR3 runs 14 residues. The germline V gene encodes CDR1 SGHTA and CDR2 FQGNSA. Based on the CDR3 plus reference TRBV7-2 and TRBJ2-3, the full variable domain is GAGVSQSPSNKVTEKGKDVELRCDPISGHTALYWYRQSLGQGLEFLIYFQGNSAPDKSGLPSDRFSAERTGGSVSTLTIQRTQQEDSAVYLCASKRGTAQDTQYFGPGTRLTVL.

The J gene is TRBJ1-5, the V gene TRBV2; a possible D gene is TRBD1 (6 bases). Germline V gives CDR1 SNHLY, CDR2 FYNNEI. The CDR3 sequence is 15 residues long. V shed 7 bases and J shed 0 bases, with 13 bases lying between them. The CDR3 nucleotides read TGTGCCAGCACCGGCGGCAGGGGTAGCAATCAGCCCCAGCATTTT. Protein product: CASTGGRGSNQPQHF.

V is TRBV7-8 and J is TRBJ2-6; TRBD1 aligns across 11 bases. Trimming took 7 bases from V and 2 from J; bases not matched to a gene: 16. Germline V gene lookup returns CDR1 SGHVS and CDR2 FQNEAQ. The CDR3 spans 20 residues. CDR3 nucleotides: TGTGCCAGCACCCCTGGGCCCGGGACAGGGGGGCTTACTGGGGCCAACGTCCTGACTTTC. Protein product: CASTPGPGTGGLTGANVLTF.

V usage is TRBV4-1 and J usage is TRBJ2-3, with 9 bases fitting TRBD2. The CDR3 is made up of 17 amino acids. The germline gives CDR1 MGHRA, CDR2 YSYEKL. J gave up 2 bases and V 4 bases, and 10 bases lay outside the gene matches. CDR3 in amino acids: CASSPWGAGGLTDTQYF. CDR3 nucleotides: TGCGCCAGCAGCCCCTGGGGAGCGGGGGGCCTCACAGATACGCAGTATTTT.

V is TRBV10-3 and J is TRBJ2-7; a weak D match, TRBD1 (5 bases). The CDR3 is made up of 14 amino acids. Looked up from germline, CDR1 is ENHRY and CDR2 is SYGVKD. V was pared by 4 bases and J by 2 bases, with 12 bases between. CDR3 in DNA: TGTGCCATCAGTGTGGACAACCTTCCCTACGAGCAGTACTTC. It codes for CAISVDNLPYEQYF.

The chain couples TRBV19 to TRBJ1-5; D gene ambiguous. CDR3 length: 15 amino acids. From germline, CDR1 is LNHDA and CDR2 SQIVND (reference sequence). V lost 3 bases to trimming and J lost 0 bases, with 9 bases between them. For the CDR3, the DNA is TGTGCCAGTAGTATGATGGCAGATAGCAATCAGCCCCAGCATTTT. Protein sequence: CASSMMADSNQPQHF.

CDR3 bases: TGCGCCAGCAGCTTTTCCACCACTGAGAACACTGAAGCTTTCTTT. This sequence encodes CASSFSTTENTEAFF. V is TRBV5-1 and J is TRBJ1-1; the D is unclear. This CDR3 has 15 residues. Germline V gene data show CDR1 as SGHRS and CDR2 as YFSETQ. V shed 2 bases and J shed 1 base, with 12 bases lying between them.

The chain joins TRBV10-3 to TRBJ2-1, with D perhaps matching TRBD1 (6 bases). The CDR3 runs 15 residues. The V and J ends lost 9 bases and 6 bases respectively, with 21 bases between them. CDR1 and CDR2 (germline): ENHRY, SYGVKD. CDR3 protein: CAMASGGQFSNEQFF. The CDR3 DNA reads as TGTGCCATGGCATCTGGGGGACAATTTAGCAATGAGCAGTTCTTC.

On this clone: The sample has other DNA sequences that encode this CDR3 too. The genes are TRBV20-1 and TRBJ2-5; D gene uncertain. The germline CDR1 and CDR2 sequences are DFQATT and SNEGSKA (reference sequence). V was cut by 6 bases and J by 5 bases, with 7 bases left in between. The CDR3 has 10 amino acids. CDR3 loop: CSARRETQYF. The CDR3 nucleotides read TGCAGTGCCAGACGGGAGACCCAGTACTTC.

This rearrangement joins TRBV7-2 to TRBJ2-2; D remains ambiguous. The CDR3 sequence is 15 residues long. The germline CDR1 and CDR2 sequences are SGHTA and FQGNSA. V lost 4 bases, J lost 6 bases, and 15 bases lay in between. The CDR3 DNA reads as TGTGCCAGCAGCTCTTCCGTTCGAGGCTCCGGGGAGCTGTTTTTT. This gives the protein CASSSSVRGSGELFF.

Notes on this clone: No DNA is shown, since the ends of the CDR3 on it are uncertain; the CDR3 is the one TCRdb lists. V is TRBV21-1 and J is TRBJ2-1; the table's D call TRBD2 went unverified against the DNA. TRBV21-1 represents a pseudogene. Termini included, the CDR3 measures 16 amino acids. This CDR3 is CASSKVLWASGNEQFF.

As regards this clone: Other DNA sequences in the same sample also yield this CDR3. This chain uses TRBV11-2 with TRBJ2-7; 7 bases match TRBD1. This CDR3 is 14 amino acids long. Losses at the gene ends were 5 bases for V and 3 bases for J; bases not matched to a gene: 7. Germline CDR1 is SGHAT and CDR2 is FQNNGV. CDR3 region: CASSPTGNFYEQYF. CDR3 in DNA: TGTGCCAGCAGCCCGACAGGGAACTTCTACGAGCAGTACTTC. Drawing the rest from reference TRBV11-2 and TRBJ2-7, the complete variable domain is EAGVAQSPRYKIIEKRQSVAFWCNPISGHATLYWYQQILGQGPKLLIQFQNNGVVDDSQLPKDRFSAERLKGVDSTLKIQPAKLEDSAVYLCASSPTGNFYEQYFGPGTRLTVT.

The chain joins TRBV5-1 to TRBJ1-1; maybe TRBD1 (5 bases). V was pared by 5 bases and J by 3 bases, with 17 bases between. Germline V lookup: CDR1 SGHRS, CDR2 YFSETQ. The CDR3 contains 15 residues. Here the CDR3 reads CASRGEAVKDTEAFF. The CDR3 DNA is TGCGCCAGCAGGGGGGAGGCGGTAAAGGACACTGAAGCTTTCTTT.

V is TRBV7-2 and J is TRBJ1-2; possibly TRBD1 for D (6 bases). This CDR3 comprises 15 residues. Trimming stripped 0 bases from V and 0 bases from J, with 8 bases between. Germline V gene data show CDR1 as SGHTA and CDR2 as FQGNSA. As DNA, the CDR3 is TGTGCCAGCAGCTTAGCGAGGACAGCTAACTATGGCTACACCTTC. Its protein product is CASSLARTANYGYTF.

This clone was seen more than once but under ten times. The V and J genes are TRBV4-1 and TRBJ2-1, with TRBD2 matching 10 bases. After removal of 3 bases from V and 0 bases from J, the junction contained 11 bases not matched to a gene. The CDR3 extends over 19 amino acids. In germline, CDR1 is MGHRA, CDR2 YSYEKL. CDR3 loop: CASSHRTSGVLSSYNEQFF. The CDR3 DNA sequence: TGCGCCAGCAGCCATCGGACTAGCGGAGTTTTAAGCTCCTACAATGAGCAGTTCTTC.

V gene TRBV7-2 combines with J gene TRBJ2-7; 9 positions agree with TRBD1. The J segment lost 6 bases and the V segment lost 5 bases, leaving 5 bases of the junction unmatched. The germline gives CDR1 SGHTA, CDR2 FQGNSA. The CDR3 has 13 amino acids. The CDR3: CASSLGQGGEQYF. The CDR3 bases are TGTGCCAGCAGCCTGGGACAGGGCGGCGAGCAGTACTTC.

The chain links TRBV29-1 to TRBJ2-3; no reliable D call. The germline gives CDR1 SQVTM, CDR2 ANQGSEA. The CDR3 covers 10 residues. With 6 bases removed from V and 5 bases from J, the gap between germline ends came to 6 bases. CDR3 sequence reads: CSVNGDTQYF. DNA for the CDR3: TGCAGCGTCAACGGAGATACGCAGTATTTT.